Each of the 3 T cell receptor beta chains below was sequenced from the same sample in a study of blood T cell repertoires in COVID-19. Method: immunoSEQ multiplex PCR; TCRdb's copy keeps in-frame clones and lacks some. The data contain 110,000 or so clones, about 74% of them singletons. The material sequenced was peripheral blood. All receptors come from a human donor in a cohort sampled during active COVID-19.

V is TRBV27 and J is TRBJ2-7; 7 bases match TRBD1. This CDR3 region has 14 residues. CDR1 is MNHEY, CDR2 SMNVEV, per germline (reference sequence). Trimming cost V 3 bases and J 5 bases; bases outside gene matches: 7. The CDR3 sequence is CASSFEGQSDEQYF. CDR3 DNA: TGTGCCAGCAGTTTCGAGGGACAGTCGGACGAGCAGTACTTC.

The chain links TRBV28 to TRBJ2-7; D not certain. Trimming took off 2 bases at V and 5 bases at J, with 13 bases between the two ends. The germline V gene has CDR1 MDHEN and CDR2 SYDVKM. CDR3 size: 14 residues. In nucleotides, the CDR3 is TGTGCCAGCAGTTTAATTTTGACAAACAACGAGCAGTACTTC. It specifies CASSLILTNNEQYF.

This chain connects TRBV11-2 to TRBJ2-1, with TRBD1 identical over 7 bases. From germline, CDR1 is SGHAT and CDR2 FQNNGV. The CDR3 loop spans 14 amino acids. The J segment lost 7 bases and the V segment lost 4 bases, leaving 7 bases of the junction unmatched. CDR3 region: CASSSTGWENEQFF. Written as DNA, the CDR3 is TGTGCCAGCAGCTCGACAGGGTGGGAGAATGAGCAGTTCTTC.